This TCR beta chain appears in the sequencing data of a study of graft-versus-host responses after intestinal transplantation. Overall study: Every one of the recipients received anti-thymocyte globulin induction and afterwards took tacrolimus and steroids for 3 to 4 years.

Using immunoSEQ multiplex PCR, the repertoire was profiled, and TCRdb retains in-frame clones only, with some absent. Of roughly 36,000 clones in the sample, roughly four fifths were seen once. This clone was seen just once. V was clipped by 0 bases and J by 7 bases, with 13 bases between them. The CDR3 extends over 14 amino acids. The germline V gene encodes CDR1 SGDLS and CDR2 YYNGEE. Sample: PBMCs, taken 1,000 to 1,200 days after transplant. The sequence was obtained from a human patient who received an intestinal transplant, so some T cells may come from the graft donor. The chain links TRBV9 to TRBJ1-1; weak D call: TRBD1 (6 bases). The CDR3 nucleotides are TGTGCCAGCAGCGTAGCTTTCGGGGGCGGTGAAGCTTTCTTT. Protein sequence: CASSVAFGGGEAFF.